This paragraph reports one TCR beta chain. What it binds is not known. Other DNA variants within this sample encode the same CDR3. CDR1 and CDR2 from the germline V gene are MNHEY and SMNVEV (reference sequence). Trimming took off 3 bases at V and 6 bases at J, with 11 bases between the two ends. This CDR3 contains 13 residues. Only in-frame clones appear in the TCRdb table, and some are missing; sequencing was by immunoSEQ multiplex PCR. This sample carries around 2.1 million clones, approximately 94% of them seen once, and the ten largest clones take 1.5% to 2%. These data are taken from a study of shared clonotypes between healthy human individuals. Study at large: There were three CD4 naive, three CD4 memory, two CD8 naive and one CD8 memory plates per donor.

Study-wide points: A generally larger estimated richness was seen in naive subsets than in memory subsets. Blood was the sole source, and tissue repertoires probably differ. Non-shared clonotypes had lower generation probabilities than those shared by all four donors.

The naive CD8 population came from CD45RO-negative cells selected for CCR7, without terminally differentiated effector memory CD45RA+ cells. Sequenced: naive CD8+ T cells from PBMCs. The sequence was obtained from a man younger than 35 in good health. Some clones in this sample may be carry-over from other donors' samples. The V call is TRBV27, the J call TRBJ1-1; TRBD1 might be the D (5 bases). The CDR3 region is CASSFGGRAEAFF. CDR3 in DNA: TGTGCCAGCAGTTTCGGGGGTAGGGCTGAAGCTTTCTTT.